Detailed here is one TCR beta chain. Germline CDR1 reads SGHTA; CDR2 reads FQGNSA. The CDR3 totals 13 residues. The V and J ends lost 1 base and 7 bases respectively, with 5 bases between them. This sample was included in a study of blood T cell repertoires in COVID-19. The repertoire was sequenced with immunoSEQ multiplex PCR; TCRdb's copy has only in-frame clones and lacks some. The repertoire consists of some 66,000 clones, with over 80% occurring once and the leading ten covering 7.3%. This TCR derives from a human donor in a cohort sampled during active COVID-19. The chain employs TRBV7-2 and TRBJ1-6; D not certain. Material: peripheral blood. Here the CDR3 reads CASSLDSNSPLHF. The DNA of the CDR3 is TGTGCCAGCAGCTTAGACAGCAATTCACCCCTCCACTTT.